The 2 T cell receptor beta chains below come from one sample, sequenced in a study of beta chain features in type 1 diabetes (dated by TCRdb to 2017 to 2018). What the study reported, not specific to this receptor: In all four CD4+ subsets, TCRB CDR3 length was moderately but significantly shorter in type 1 diabetes patients.

Libraries were prepared through the immunoSEQ multiplex PCR assay. The entire isolated RNA was reverse transcribed using the High Capacity cDNA Reverse Transcription Kit, and thus expressed TCRB transcripts were sequenced. What TCRdb holds here is the immuneACCESS table cut down to in-frame rearrangements. Part of the clones is not present; checked against another copy, under half of the missing clones reflect an unresolved V gene, and the others are unexplained. The sample includes 150,000 to 200,000 clones, with 9% to 10% observed a single time. The ten largest clones add up to 0.7% of the sample. Antigen specificity for these receptors is unknown. The sample taken for sequencing was central memory CD4+ T cells from blood. These receptors originate from a woman between 25 and 40 years old with type 1 diabetes.

The rearrangement uses TRBV11-2 and TRBJ2-1, with 8 bases that match TRBD2. The CDR3 consists of 14 residues. The germline gives CDR1 SGHAT, CDR2 FQNNGV. The junction had 6 bases not matched to a gene; V was cut back by 3 bases and J by 8 bases. The DNA of the CDR3 is TGTGCCAGCAGCTTGATTCTAGCGGGCTATGAGCAGTTCTTC. Translating gives CASSLILAGYEQFF.

This clone was counted between two and nine times. This chain links TRBV2 with TRBJ2-2, with D possibly TRBD1 on 6 matching bases. V was pared by 1 base and J by 2 bases, with 8 bases between. This CDR3 is built from 15 residues. Germline values: CDR1 SNHLY, CDR2 FYNNEI. The CDR3 sequence is CASSEVQGNTGELFF. In DNA, the CDR3 is TGTGCCAGCAGTGAAGTACAGGGCAACACCGGGGAGCTGTTTTTT.